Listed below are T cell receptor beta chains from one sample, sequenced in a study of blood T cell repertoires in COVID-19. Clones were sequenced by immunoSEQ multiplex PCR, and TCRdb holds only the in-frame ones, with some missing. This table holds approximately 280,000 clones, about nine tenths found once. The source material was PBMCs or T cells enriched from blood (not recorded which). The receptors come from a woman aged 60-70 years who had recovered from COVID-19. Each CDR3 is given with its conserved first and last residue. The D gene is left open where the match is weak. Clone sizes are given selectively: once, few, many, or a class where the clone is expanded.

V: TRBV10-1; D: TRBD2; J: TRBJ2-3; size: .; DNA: TGCGCCAGCAGTACGGGACTAGCGGGGGGGAACACAGATACGCAGTATTTT; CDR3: CASSTGLAGGNTDTQYF
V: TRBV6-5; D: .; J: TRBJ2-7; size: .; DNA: TGTGCCAGCCGGATGGGCCGCTCCTACGAGCAGTACTTC; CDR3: CASRMGRSYEQYF
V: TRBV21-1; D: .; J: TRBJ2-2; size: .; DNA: TGTGCCAGCATCGCTGGGGGGAGGACCGGGGAGCTGTTTTTT; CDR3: CASIAGGRTGELFF
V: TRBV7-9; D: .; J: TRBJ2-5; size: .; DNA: TGTGCCAGCAGCCGCCAATGGGGGGAAGAGACCCAGTACTTC; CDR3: CASSRQWGEETQYF
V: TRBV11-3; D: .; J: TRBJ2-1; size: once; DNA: TGTGCCAGCAGCTACGCAAGGGGTCCCTACAATGAGCAGTTCTTC; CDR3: CASSYARGPYNEQFF
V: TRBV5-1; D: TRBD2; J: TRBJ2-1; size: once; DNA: TGCGCCAGCAGCTTAATACCTAGCGGGAGCTCCTACAATGAGCAGTTCTTC; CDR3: CASSLIPSGSSYNEQFF
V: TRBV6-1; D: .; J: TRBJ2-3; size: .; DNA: TGTGCCAGCAGTGAATTTTGGGGGGCTAGCGGTAGCACAGATACGCAGTATTTT; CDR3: CASSEFWGASGSTDTQYF
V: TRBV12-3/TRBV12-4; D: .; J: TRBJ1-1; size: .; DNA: TGTGCCAGCAGTTTTATGAACACTGAAGCTTTCTTT; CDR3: CASSFMNTEAFF
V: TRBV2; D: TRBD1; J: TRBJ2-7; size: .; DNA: TGTGCCAGCAAAGTACAGGGGAGTCGGTACGAGCAGTACTTC; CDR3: CASKVQGSRYEQYF
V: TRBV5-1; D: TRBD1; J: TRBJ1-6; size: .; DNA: TGCGCCAGCAGCCCTCAGGGGGCTGAGAATTCACCCCTCCACTTT; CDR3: CASSPQGAENSPLHF
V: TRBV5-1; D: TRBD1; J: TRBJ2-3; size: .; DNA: TGCGCCAGCAGCCCAATGACAGGGTCGACAGATACGCAGTATTTT; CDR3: CASSPMTGSTDTQYF
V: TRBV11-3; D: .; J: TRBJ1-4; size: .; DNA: TGTGCCAGCAGCCCATGGGGGGTCGCCGACGAAAAACTGTTTTTT; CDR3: CASSPWGVADEKLFF
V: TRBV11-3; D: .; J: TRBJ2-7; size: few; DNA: TGTGCCAGCAGCTTAGGGGGCGCGGACTACGAGCAGTACTTC; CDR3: CASSLGGADYEQYF
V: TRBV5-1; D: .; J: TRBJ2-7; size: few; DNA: TGCGCCAGCAGCATGGGACTGTTCTACGAGCAGTACTTC; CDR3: CASSMGLFYEQYF
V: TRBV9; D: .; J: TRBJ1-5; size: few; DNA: TGTGCCAGCAGCGTAGAGGTGGGGAGGGGCCAGCCCCAGCATTTT; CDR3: CASSVEVGRGQPQHF
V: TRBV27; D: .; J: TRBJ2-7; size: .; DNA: TGTGCCAGCAGCCCCCTATTGTATAGCGAGCAGTACTTC; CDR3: CASSPLLYSEQYF
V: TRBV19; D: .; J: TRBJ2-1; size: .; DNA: TGTGCCAGTAGTAGGAGTTACCAAACAGAGCAGTTCTTC; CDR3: CASSRSYQTEQFF
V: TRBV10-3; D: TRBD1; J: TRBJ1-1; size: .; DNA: TGTGCCATCAGACCGGGACAGGGGGTCACTGAAGCTTTCTTT; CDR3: CAIRPGQGVTEAFF
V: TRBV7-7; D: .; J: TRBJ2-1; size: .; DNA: TGTGCTAGCAGCTTAGGGGCCAGCTCCTACAATGAGCAGTTCTTC; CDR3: CASSLGASSYNEQFF
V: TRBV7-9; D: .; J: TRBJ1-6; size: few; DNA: TGTGCCAGCAGCGCGACAGATAATCCCCTCCACTTT; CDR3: CASSATDNPLHF
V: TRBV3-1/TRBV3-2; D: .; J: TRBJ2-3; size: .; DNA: TGTGCCAGCAGCCGATCCCAGGGTGTTGTGGATTTT; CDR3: CASSRSQGVVDF
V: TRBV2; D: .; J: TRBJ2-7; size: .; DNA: TGTGCCAGCAGCCCGACAGGTTATACCTACGAGCAGTACTTC; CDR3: CASSPTGYTYEQYF
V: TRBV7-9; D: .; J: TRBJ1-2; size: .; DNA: TGTGCCAGCAGCTTACCTCAGGGGAATGGCTACACCTTC; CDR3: CASSLPQGNGYTF
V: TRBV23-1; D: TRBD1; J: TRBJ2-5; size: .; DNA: TGCGCCAGCAGTCAATCATTGCCCCGCCACATGGGACAGGGAGGTTTCGGGACCCAGTACTTC; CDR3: CASSQSLPRHMGQGGFGTQYF
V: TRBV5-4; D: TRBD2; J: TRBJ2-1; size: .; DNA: TGTGCCAGCAGCACTAGCGGGAGCAGCGAGCAGTTCTTC; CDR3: CASSTSGSSEQFF
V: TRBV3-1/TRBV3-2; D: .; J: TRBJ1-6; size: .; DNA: TGTGCCAGCAGCCAAGAAAGCCTCTGGTCACCCCTCCACTTT; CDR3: CASSQESLWSPLHF
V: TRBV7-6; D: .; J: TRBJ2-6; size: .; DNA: TGTGCCAGCAGCCCACGGTCTGGGGCCAACGTCCTGACTTTC; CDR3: CASSPRSGANVLTF
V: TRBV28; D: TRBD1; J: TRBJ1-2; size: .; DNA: TGTGCCAGCAGCCGATTCCCTGGGACAGGGACGAGATATGGCTACACCTTC; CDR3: CASSRFPGTGTRYGYTF
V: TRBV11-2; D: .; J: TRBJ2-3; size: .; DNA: TGTGCCAGCAGTTCAGGGGTGGCCCGAACCTACACAGATACGCAGTATTTT; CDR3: CASSSGVARTYTDTQYF
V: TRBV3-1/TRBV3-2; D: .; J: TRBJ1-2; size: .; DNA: TGTGCCAGCAGCTCACATGGCCCTAACTATGGCTACACCTTC; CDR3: CASSSHGPNYGYTF
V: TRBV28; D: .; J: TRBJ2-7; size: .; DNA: TGTGCCAGCAAGGTACAGCCAGACTCCTACGAGCAGTACTTC; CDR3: CASKVQPDSYEQYF
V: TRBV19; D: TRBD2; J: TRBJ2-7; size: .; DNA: TGTGCCAGTAGTATGTCCGGGGAGGGTTCCTACGAGCAGTACTTC; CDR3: CASSMSGEGSYEQYF
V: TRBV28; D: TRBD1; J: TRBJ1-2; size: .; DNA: TGTGCCAGCAGGGGGATAGGGACAGGGGGCGCTCGGGTAGGCTACACCTTC; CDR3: CASRGIGTGGARVGYTF
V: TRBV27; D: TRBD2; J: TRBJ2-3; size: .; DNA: TGTGCCAGCAGGCGTAGCGGCGGGGGAGATACGCAGTATTTT; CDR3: CASRRSGGGDTQYF
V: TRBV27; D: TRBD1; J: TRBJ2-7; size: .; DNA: TGTGCCAGCAGTCGTCGGGACAGGGCTAGCGAGCAGTACTTC; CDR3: CASSRRDRASEQYF
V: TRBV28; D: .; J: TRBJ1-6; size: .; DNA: TGTGCCAGCAGTCCCGGGAGGTTGGTATCACCCCTCCACTTT; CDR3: CASSPGRLVSPLHF
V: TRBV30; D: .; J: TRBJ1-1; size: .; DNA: TGTGCCTGGAGTTCACAGGTCGAAGCTTTCTTT; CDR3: CAWSSQVEAFF
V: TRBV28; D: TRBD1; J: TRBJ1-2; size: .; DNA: TGTGCCAGCAGGGGACAGGGGCTGAACACCTTC; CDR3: CASRGQGLNTF
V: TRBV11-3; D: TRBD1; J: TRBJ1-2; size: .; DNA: TGTGCCAGACGAATTCCTGGGGACAGAGAAAACTATGGCTACACCTTC; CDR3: CARRIPGDRENYGYTF
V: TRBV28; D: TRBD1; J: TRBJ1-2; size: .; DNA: TGTGCCAGCGGGATAACAGGGGGCCTGTACGGCTACACCTTC; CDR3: CASGITGGLYGYTF
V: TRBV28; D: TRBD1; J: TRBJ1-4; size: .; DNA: TGTGCCAGCAGTACAGGGGTCCCATCCCCCGAAAAACTGTTTTTT; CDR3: CASSTGVPSPEKLFF
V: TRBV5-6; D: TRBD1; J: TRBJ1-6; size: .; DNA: TGTGCCAGCACTCGTCGGGACAGGGGAGTATATTCACCCCTCCACTTT; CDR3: CASTRRDRGVYSPLHF
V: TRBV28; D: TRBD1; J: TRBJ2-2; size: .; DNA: TGTGCCAGCAGTTTAGGGACAGGGGGGAACACCGGGGAGCTGTTTTTT; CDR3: CASSLGTGGNTGELFF
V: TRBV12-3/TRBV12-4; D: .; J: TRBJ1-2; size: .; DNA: TGTGCCAGCAGTCGTGCGCCGGACTATGGCTACACCTTC; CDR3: CASSRAPDYGYTF
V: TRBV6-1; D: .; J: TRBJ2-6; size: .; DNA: TGTGCCAGCAGTGATGTTAAGACGGCGGTTAACCTGACTTTC; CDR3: CASSDVKTAVNLTF
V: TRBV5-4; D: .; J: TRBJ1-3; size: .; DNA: TGTGCCAGCAGCCGTGGAGGGGCTGGAAACACCATATATTTT; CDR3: CASSRGGAGNTIYF
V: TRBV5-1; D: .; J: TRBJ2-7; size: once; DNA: TGCGCCAGCAGCTTAGCGGCCTCCCCCTACGAGCAGTACTTC; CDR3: CASSLAASPYEQYF
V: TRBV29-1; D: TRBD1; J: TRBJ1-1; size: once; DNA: TGCAGCGTTGAAAAGACAGGGGAAGCTGAAGCTTTCTTT; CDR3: CSVEKTGEAEAFF
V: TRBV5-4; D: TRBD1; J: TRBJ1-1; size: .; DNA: TGTGCCAGCAGCCGAGAGACAGGGATGAACACTGAAGCTTTCTTT; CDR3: CASSRETGMNTEAFF
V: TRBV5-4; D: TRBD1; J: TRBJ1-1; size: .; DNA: TGTGCCAGCAGCTTGCGGACAGGGAAAACTGAAGCTTTCTTT; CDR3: CASSLRTGKTEAFF
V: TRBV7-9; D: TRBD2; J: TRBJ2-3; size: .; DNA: TGTGCCAGCAGACTCCCCCCCCGACTAGCGGGAAGGGCAGATACGCAGTATTTT; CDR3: CASRLPPRLAGRADTQYF
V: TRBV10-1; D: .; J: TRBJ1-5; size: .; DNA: TGCGCCAGCAGTGAAAAAGACGGGGACATGGGGCCCCAGCATTTT; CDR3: CASSEKDGDMGPQHF
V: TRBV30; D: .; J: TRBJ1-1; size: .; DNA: TGTGCCTGGAGGGGAGGGGCAGGGCGAGGGAACACTGAAGCTTTCTTT; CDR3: CAWRGGAGRGNTEAFF
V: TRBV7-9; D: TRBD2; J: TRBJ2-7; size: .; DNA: TGTGCCAGCAGCTCCGGACTAGCGGGGGGATACGAGCAGTACTTC; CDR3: CASSSGLAGGYEQYF
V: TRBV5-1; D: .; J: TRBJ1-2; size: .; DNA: TGCGCCAGCAGCCCCTCGGGGGGGTTCTCTGGCTACACCTTC; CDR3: CASSPSGGFSGYTF
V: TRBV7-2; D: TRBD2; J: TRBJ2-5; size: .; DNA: TGTGCCAGCAGCTCCGGACTAGCGGAGACCCAGTACTTC; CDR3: CASSSGLAETQYF
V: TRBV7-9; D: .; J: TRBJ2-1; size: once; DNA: TGTGCCAGCAGCAATACAGGGTTGACGTTCTTC; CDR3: CASSNTGLTFF
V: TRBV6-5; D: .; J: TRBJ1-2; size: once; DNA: TGTGCCAGCAGTTACCGGACTCCTCGGGCCTATGGCTACACCTTC; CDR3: CASSYRTPRAYGYTF
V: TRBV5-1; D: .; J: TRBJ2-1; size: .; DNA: TGCGCCAGCAGCCGTGGGACTGTATCATCCCCCTCCTACAATGAGCAGTTCTTC; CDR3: CASSRGTVSSPSYNEQFF